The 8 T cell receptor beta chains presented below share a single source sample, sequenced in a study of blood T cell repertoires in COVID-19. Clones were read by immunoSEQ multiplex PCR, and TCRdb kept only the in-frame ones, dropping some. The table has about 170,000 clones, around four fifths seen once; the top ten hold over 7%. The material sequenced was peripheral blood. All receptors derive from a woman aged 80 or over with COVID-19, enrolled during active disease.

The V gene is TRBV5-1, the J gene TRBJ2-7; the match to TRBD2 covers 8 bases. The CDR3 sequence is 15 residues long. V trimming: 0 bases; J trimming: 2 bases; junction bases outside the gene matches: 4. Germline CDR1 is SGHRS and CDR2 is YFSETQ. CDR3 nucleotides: TGCGCCAGCAGCTTGGTAGGCGGGGGGACCTACGAGCAGTACTTC. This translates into CASSLVGGGTYEQYF.

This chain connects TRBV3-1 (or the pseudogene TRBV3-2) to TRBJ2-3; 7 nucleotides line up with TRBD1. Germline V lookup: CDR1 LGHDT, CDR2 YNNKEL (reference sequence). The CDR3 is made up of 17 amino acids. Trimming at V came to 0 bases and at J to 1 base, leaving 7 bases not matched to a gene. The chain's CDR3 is CASSQEWRQGGTDTQYF. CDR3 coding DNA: TGTGCCAGCAGCCAAGAATGGAGACAGGGCGGCACAGATACGCAGTATTTT.

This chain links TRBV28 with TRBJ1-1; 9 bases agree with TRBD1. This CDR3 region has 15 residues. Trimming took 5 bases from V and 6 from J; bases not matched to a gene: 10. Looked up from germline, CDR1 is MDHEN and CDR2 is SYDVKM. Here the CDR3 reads CASSPLGTGLAEAFF. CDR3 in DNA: TGTGCCAGCAGTCCCCTCGGGACAGGGTTGGCTGAAGCTTTCTTT.

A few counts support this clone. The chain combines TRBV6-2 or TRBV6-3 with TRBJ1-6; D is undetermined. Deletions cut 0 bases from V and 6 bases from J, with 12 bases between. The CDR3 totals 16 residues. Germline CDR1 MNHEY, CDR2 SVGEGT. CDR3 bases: TGTGCCAGCAGTTACTCGAGGGTCAGCTCTAATTCACCCCTCCACTTT. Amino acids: CASSYSRVSSNSPLHF.

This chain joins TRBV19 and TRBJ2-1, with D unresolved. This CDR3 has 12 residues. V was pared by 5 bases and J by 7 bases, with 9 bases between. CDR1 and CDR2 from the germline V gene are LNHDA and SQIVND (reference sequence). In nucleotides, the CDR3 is TGTGCCAGTAGTTCGATCCGGAATGAGCAGTTCTTC. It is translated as CASSSIRNEQFF.

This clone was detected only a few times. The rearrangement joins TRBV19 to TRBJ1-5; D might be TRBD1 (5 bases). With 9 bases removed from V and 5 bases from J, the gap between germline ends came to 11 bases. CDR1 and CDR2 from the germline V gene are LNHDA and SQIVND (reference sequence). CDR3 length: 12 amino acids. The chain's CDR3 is CASQGSYQPQHF. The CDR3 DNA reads TGTGCCAGCCAGGGTTCTTATCAGCCCCAGCATTTT.

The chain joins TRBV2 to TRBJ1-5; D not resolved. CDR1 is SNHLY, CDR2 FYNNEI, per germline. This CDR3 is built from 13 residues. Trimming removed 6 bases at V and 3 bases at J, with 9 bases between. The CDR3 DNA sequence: TGTGCCAGCAGGCAGTTCTCCAATCAGCCCCAGCATTTT. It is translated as CASRQFSNQPQHF.

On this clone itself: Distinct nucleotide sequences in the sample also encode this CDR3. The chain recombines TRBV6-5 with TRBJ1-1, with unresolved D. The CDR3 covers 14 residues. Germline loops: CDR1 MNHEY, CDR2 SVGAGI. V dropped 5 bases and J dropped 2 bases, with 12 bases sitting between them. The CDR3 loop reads CASSPWTGNTEAFF. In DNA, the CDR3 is TGTGCCAGCAGTCCCTGGACGGGAAACACTGAAGCTTTCTTT.